The 10 T cell receptor beta chains in this list originate from one sample, sequenced in a study of T cell responses to AZD1222 COVID-19 vaccine. The repertoire was sequenced with immunoSEQ multiplex PCR; TCRdb's copy has only in-frame clones and lacks some. The top ten hold 4% to 5.5% of the sample, which has 160,000 or so clones, roughly 94% seen once. Sample: peripheral blood, taken 28 days after the second AZD1222 dose. These receptor sequences come from an adult who received the AZD1222 COVID-19 vaccine.

The chain is built from TRBV5-5 and TRBJ2-1; maybe TRBD1 (6 bases). Trimming shortened V by 2 bases and J by 6 bases, and 15 bases separated the two germline ends. Looked up from germline, CDR1 is SGHKS and CDR2 is YYEKEE (reference sequence). The CDR3 consists of 15 residues. The CDR3 region has the DNA TGTGCCAGCAGCTTTCGTCAGGACAGTGTCAATGAGCAGTTCTTC. It is translated as CASSFRQDSVNEQFF.

The chain carries TRBV2 and TRBJ1-1; tentatively, D is TRBD1 (6 bases). V was clipped by 9 bases and J by 0 bases, with 14 bases between them. The CDR3 has 14 residues. CDR1 and CDR2 from the germline V gene are SNHLY and FYNNEI. Written as DNA, the CDR3 is TGTGCCAGTACAGGGAGTGAGGTGAACACTGAAGCTTTCTTT. It codes for CASTGSEVNTEAFF. Supplemented by reference TRBV2 and TRBJ1-1, the full variable domain reads EPEVTQTPSHQVTQMGQEVILRCVPISNHLYFYWYRQILGQKVEFLVSFYNNEISEKSEIFDDQFSVERPDGSNFTLKIRSTKLEDSAMYFCASTGSEVNTEAFFGQGTRLTVV.

The chain carries TRBV18 and TRBJ1-4; 8 bases agree with TRBD1. CDR3 size: 15 residues. Germline lookup yields CDR1 KGHSH and CDR2 LQKENI. J gave up 5 bases and V 4 bases, and 6 bases lay outside the gene matches. The CDR3 bases are TGTGCCAGCTCACAAAACAGGGGGAGGAATGAAAAACTGTTTTTT. Its translation is CASSQNRGRNEKLFF.

J is TRBJ1-3 and V is TRBV9; D not resolved. The germline V gene has CDR1 SGDLS and CDR2 YYNGEE. V lost 0 bases and J lost 2, with 9 bases in between. This CDR3 contains 15 residues. CDR3 nucleotide sequence: TGTGCCAGCAGCGTAGGGCCGGGTCCTGGAAACACCATATATTTT. Protein product: CASSVGPGPGNTIYF.

The chain joins TRBV6-5 to TRBJ1-5, with D maybe TRBD1 (5 bases). Between the trimmed V and J ends, which lost 6 bases and 5 bases, there was a span of 14 bases. This CDR3 is built from 14 residues. Germline V gives CDR1 MNHEY, CDR2 SVGAGI. CDR3 residues: CASSPARVDQPQHF. In DNA form, the CDR3 reads TGTGCCAGCAGCCCCGCCAGGGTTGATCAGCCCCAGCATTTT.

The chain recombines TRBV7-2 with TRBJ1-5; a weak D match, TRBD1 (6 bases). In germline, CDR1 is SGHTA, CDR2 FQGNSA. The CDR3 is 15 residues long. V lost 5 bases and J lost 4, with 15 bases in between. The CDR3 loop is CASSLKGGANQPQHF. CDR3 nucleotide sequence: TGTGCCAGCAGCCTAAAGGGGGGCGCGAATCAGCCCCAGCATTTT. The complete variable domain, with remaining parts taken from reference TRBV7-2 and TRBJ1-5, reads GAGVSQSPSNKVTEKGKDVELRCDPISGHTALYWYRQSLGQGLEFLIYFQGNSAPDKSGLPSDRFSAERTGGSVSTLTIQRTQQEDSAVYLCASSLKGGANQPQHFGDGTRLSIL.

The chain combines TRBV4-1 with TRBJ1-2, with 9 positions matching TRBD1. Germline trimming cut 5 bases from V and 8 bases from J; bases unmatched to any gene: 9. The germline CDR1 and CDR2 sequences are MGHRA and YSYEKL. CDR3 size: 14 residues. The CDR3 sequence: CASSSPGQGGGYTF. The CDR3 DNA follows: TGCGCCAGCAGCAGCCCGGGACAGGGCGGGGGCTACACCTTC.

The chain joins TRBV19 to TRBJ1-2; unclear D gene. V shed 3 bases and J shed 4 bases, with 9 bases lying between them. This CDR3 region has 13 residues. Germline V gene lookup returns CDR1 LNHDA and CDR2 SQIVND (reference sequence). As DNA, the CDR3 is TGTGCCAGTAGTATCCTGAGTGGCTATGGCTACACCTTC. The encoded protein is CASSILSGYGYTF.

The V gene is TRBV18, the J gene TRBJ1-1; no clear D gene. There are 13 residues in the CDR3. Trimming stripped 5 bases from V and 1 base from J, with 8 bases between. Germline CDR1 is KGHSH and CDR2 is LQKENI. DNA for the CDR3: TGTGCCAGCTCATCTTCCACGAACACTGAAGCTTTCTTT. It yields the protein CASSSSTNTEAFF.

The chain carries TRBV19 and TRBJ1-5, with unresolved D. Deletions cut 7 bases from V and 7 bases from J, with 20 bases between. The CDR3 covers 15 residues. The V gene's germline CDR1 is LNHDA and CDR2 SQIVND (reference sequence). The CDR3 DNA reads as TGTGCCAGTACCGAATCGGACCATGCTAGCCAGCCCCAGCATTTT. Residues: CASTESDHASQPQHF.